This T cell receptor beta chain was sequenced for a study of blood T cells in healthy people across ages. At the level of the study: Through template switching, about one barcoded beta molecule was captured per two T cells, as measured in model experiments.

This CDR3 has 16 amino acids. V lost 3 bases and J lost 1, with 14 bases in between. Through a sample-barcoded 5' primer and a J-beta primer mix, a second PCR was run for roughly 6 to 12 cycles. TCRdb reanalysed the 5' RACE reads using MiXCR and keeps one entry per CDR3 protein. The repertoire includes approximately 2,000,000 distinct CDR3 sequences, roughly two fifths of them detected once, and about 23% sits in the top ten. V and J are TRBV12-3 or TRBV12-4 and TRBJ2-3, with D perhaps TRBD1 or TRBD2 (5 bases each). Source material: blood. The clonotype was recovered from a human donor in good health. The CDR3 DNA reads TGTGCCAGCAGTTTGGGACCGGGACCGGGCACAGATACGCAGTATTTT. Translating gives CASSLGPGPGTDTQYF.